Below are 22 T cell receptor beta chains sequenced from a single sample in a study of T cell responses to AZD1222 COVID-19 vaccine. Measured with immunoSEQ multiplex PCR; TCRdb has only the in-frame clones, and not every one. This sample has tens of thousands of clones, with 80% to 90% found just once. This specimen was peripheral blood, taken on day 0 of AZD1222 vaccination. These TCRs come from an adult in good health.

This clone was observed a handful of times. The chain recombines TRBV11-2 with TRBJ1-2; TRBD1 matches at 7 bases. J lost 4 bases, V lost 4 bases, and 6 bases had no gene match. Germline CDR1 is SGHAT and CDR2 is FQNNGV. This CDR3 has 14 residues. CDR3: CASSSTGNGYGYTF. The DNA for the CDR3 is TGTGCCAGCAGCTCGACAGGGAACGGCTATGGCTACACCTTC.

This clone has a single count. This chain links TRBV11-1 with TRBJ2-2, with D unresolved. The CDR3 runs 14 residues. With 0 bases removed from V and 4 bases from J, the gap between germline ends came to 6 bases. The germline V gene has CDR1 SGHAT and CDR2 FQDESV (reference sequence). The CDR3, as DNA: TGTGCCAGCAGCTTAGCGGCCGGCACCGGGGAGCTGTTTTTT. This gives the protein CASSLAAGTGELFF.

This chain uses TRBV11-3 with TRBJ2-6; D not resolved. The V and J ends lost 5 bases and 4 bases respectively, with 9 bases between them. The germline CDR1 and CDR2 sequences are SGHNT and YENEEA. This CDR3 spans 14 amino acids. CDR3 sequence: CASSPTRGANVLTF. Written as DNA, the CDR3 is TGTGCCAGCAGCCCAACCAGGGGGGCCAACGTCCTGACTTTC.

The rearrangement links TRBV5-4 to TRBJ1-2; perhaps TRBD1 as D (5 bases). The CDR3 has 15 residues. Trimming left V 5 bases short and J 0 bases short, with 14 bases between. From germline, CDR1 is SGHNT and CDR2 YYREEE (reference sequence). CDR3 coding DNA: TGTGCCAGCAGGGGCGAGTTGACAGCTAACTATGGCTACACCTTC. It codes for CASRGELTANYGYTF.

This clone is a singleton in its sample. The chain has TRBV11-2 and TRBJ1-2, with 7 bases fitting TRBD1. Germline CDR1 and CDR2: SGHAT and FQNNGV. V was clipped by 1 base and J by 7 bases; unmatched bases: 6. The CDR3 is 14 amino acids. This chain's CDR3 is CASSLVRGPGGYTF. CDR3 bases: TGTGCCAGCAGCTTAGTGAGGGGGCCGGGTGGCTACACCTTC.

The chain links TRBV25-1 to TRBJ1-2; possible D gene TRBD1, 6 bases. CDR3 length equals 13 residues. The germline V gene encodes CDR1 MGHDK and CDR2 SYGVNS. Trimming cost V 1 base and J 7 bases, with 10 bases left between them. The CDR3 here is CASSESGGSGYTF. In nucleotides, the CDR3 is TGTGCCAGCAGTGAATCGGGGGGCAGTGGCTACACCTTC.

This clone showed up just once. DNA for the CDR3: TGTGCCAGCAGCCGCTTGGGACGTTGGACTGAAGCTTTCTTT. It translates to CASSRLGRWTEAFF. J is TRBJ1-1 and V is TRBV7-2; D is possibly TRBD1 (5 bases). V lost 5 bases and J 5 bases, leaving 15 bases between the germline ends. The CDR3 is made up of 14 amino acids. CDR1 SGHTA and CDR2 FQGNSA come from the germline V gene.

Regarding this clone: Other DNA sequences from this sample encode an identical CDR3 as well. The CDR3 sequence: CASSFSGEGQPQHF. The CDR3 DNA reads TGCGCCAGCAGCTTTTCAGGGGAAGGGCAGCCCCAGCATTTT. The chain has TRBV5-1 and TRBJ1-5; tentatively, D is TRBD1 (6 bases). Germline CDR1 reads SGHRS; CDR2 reads YFSETQ. The CDR3 covers 14 residues. Trimming cost V 2 bases and J 7 bases, with 13 bases left between them.

The chain uses TRBV7-8 and TRBJ1-1; 8 bases agree with TRBD1. J was trimmed by 5 bases and V by 5 bases; bases with no gene match: 10. Looked up from germline, CDR1 is SGHVS and CDR2 is FQNEAQ. The CDR3 spans 15 residues. The chain's CDR3 is CASSRSTGVGTEAFF. The CDR3 DNA reads TGTGCCAGCAGCCGATCGACAGGGGTAGGGACTGAAGCTTTCTTT.

V gene TRBV7-3 combines with J gene TRBJ1-2; 8 positions match TRBD1. V dropped 1 base and J dropped 8; count of bases not matched to a gene: 3. The CDR3 has 13 amino acids. Germline V gives CDR1 SGHTA, CDR2 FQGTGA. CDR3 loop: CASSLNRGRGYTF. As DNA, the CDR3 is TGTGCCAGCAGCTTAAACAGGGGGAGAGGCTACACCTTC.

The rearrangement uses TRBV19 and TRBJ2-3, with no clear D. V was clipped by 6 bases and J by 0 bases, with 7 bases between them. The germline V gene encodes CDR1 LNHDA and CDR2 SQIVND (reference sequence). The CDR3 is made up of 13 amino acids. DNA for the CDR3: TGTGCCAGTAGCAGACAAAGCACAGATACGCAGTATTTT. Protein product: CASSRQSTDTQYF.

The chain couples TRBV6-1 to TRBJ2-4, with a weak D call TRBD2 (5 bases). The CDR3 is 16 residues long. Per germline, CDR1 MNHNS and CDR2 SASEGT. Trimming took off 3 bases at V and 1 base at J, with 13 bases between the two ends. Here the CDR3 DNA reads TGTGCCAGCAGTGATAGCTCAGCGGCGGCCAAAAACATTCAGTACTTC. Amino acid sequence: CASSDSSAAAKNIQYF.

This clone was counted a single time. The J gene is TRBJ1-5, the V gene TRBV30; 9 bases fit TRBD1. This CDR3 has 14 amino acids. After removal of 0 bases from V and 5 bases from J, the junction contained 2 bases not matched to a gene. Germline assignment: CDR1 GTSNPN and CDR2 SVGIG (reference sequence). CDR3 region: CAWSVGTGHQPQHF. The CDR3 DNA reads TGTGCCTGGAGTGTGGGGACAGGGCATCAGCCCCAGCATTTT.

This sequence joins TRBV14 and TRBJ2-7, with TRBD2 identical over 8 bases. V gave up 3 bases and J gave up 6 bases; unmatched junction bases: 10. This CDR3 has 15 residues. The germline gives CDR1 SGHDN, CDR2 FVKESK. In DNA, the CDR3 is TGTGCCAGCAGCCAGTGGGCGGGGGGTCTCAGCGAGCAGTACTTC. As protein: CASSQWAGGLSEQYF.

This rearrangement joins TRBV7-9 to TRBJ2-7, with 9 bases that match TRBD1. CDR1 and CDR2 from the germline V gene are SEHNR and FQNEAQ (reference sequence). This CDR3 comprises 13 residues. V was clipped by 5 bases and J by 4 bases; unmatched bases: 3. The chain's CDR3 is CASSRDRAYEQYF. The CDR3 DNA is TGTGCCAGCAGCCGGGACAGGGCTTACGAGCAGTACTTC.

The chain combines TRBV5-5 with TRBJ2-7; the match to TRBD1 covers 8 bases. There are 14 residues in the CDR3. The V gene end was trimmed by 3 bases and the J gene end by 4 bases; junction bases not matched to a gene: 6. CDR1 and CDR2 from the germline V gene are SGHKS and YYEKEE (reference sequence). Here the CDR3 reads CASSWRDRQYEQYF. The CDR3 coding sequence is TGTGCCAGCAGCTGGAGGGACAGGCAGTACGAGCAGTACTTC.

The chain joins TRBV19 to TRBJ1-6, with D perhaps matching TRBD1 (5 bases). The V gene lost 6 bases and the J gene lost 7 bases, with 7 bases spanning the gap. The CDR3 length is 12 residues. Germline V gene lookup returns CDR1 LNHDA and CDR2 SQIVND (reference sequence). The CDR3 DNA sequence: TGTGCCAGTAGCCGGGGGAATTCACCCCTCCACTTT. Translated, it gives CASSRGNSPLHF. Full variable domain (outside the CDR3, taken from reference TRBV19 and TRBJ1-6): DGGITQSPKYLFRKEGQNVTLSCEQNLNHDAMYWYRQDPGQGLRLIYYSQIVNDFQKGDIAEGYSVSREKKESFPLTVTSAQKNPTAFYLCASSRGNSPLHFGNGTRLTVT.

The CDR3 spells CASSLRPNTEAFF. Written as DNA, the CDR3 is TGTGCCAGCAGCTTAAGGCCGAACACTGAAGCTTTCTTT. The chain uses TRBV5-4 and TRBJ1-1; D is ambiguous. The CDR3 sequence is 13 residues long. Germline CDR1 is SGHNT and CDR2 is YYREEE (reference sequence). V lost 2 bases, J lost 1 base, and 6 bases lay in between.

The chain recombines TRBV15 with TRBJ1-4; D is uncertain. Trimming cost V 1 base and J 14 bases, with 11 bases left between them. This CDR3 contains 12 residues. CDR1 and CDR2 from the germline V gene are LNHNV and YYDKDF (reference sequence). CDR3 region: CATSRGRTSLFF. The CDR3, as DNA: TGTGCCACCAGCAGAGGACGCACCAGCCTGTTTTTT.

The gene calls are TRBV19 and TRBJ1-4; D is possibly TRBD1 (5 bases). The germline gives CDR1 LNHDA, CDR2 SQIVND (reference sequence). Trimming took off 6 bases at V and 0 bases at J, with 11 bases between the two ends. CDR3 length: 15 residues. CDR3 sequence (DNA): TGTGCCAGTAGGCTGGGGACTGCAACTAATGAAAAACTGTTTTTT. Its translation is CASRLGTATNEKLFF.

This clone was seen a handful of times. The chain combines TRBV6-5 with TRBJ1-6; TRBD1 is a possible D gene (5 bases). Trimming pared 1 base from V and 6 bases from J, leaving 10 bases between. The CDR3 covers 15 residues. CDR1 MNHEY and CDR2 SVGAGI come from the germline V gene. CDR3 in DNA: TGTGCCAGCAGTTACTATGGGACGGTTAATTCACCCCTCCACTTT. Translated: CASSYYGTVNSPLHF.

This chain connects TRBV7-6 to TRBJ2-3, with TRBD2 matching over 11 bases. V was clipped by 1 base and J by 1 base; unmatched bases: 10. Per germline, CDR1 SGHVS and CDR2 FNYEAQ. The length of the CDR3 is 19 residues. CDR3 sequence (DNA): TGTGCCAGCAGCTTAGGTAAGCCTAGCGGGGGGTTATGCACAGATACGCAGTATTTT. This encodes CASSLGKPSGGLCTDTQYF. Full variable domain (outside the CDR3, taken from reference TRBV7-6 and TRBJ2-3): GAGVSQSPRYKVTKRGQDVALRCDPISGHVSLYWYRQALGQGPEFLTYFNYEAQQDKSGLPNDRFSAERPEGSISTLTIQRTEQRDSAMYRCASSLGKPSGGLCTDTQYFGPGTRLTVL.